This is a list of T cell receptor beta chains from one sample in a study of siplizumab effects on memory and regulatory T cells. Produced via immunoSEQ multiplex PCR; TCRdb's table is partial and in-frame only. The table lists tens of thousands of clones, approximately 86% of them singletons. Sequencing used Tregs sorted from blood. These receptors originate from a human donor in good health. Both conserved end residues are part of each CDR3. A D gene is named only where the DNA matches it firmly. Expanded clones are given a class, and other clones once, few, many or no size at all.

clone size: .
J gene: TRBJ1-6
V gene: TRBV5-6
D gene: .
CDR3 length: 15
CDR3 protein: CASSFGQGNNSPLHF
CDR3 DNA: TGTGCCAGCAGCTTCGGGCAGGGCAATAATTCACCCCTCCACTTT

clone size: .
J gene: TRBJ1-1
V gene: TRBV6-6
D gene: .
CDR3 length: 14
CDR3 protein: CASSYQGGNTEAFF
CDR3 DNA: TGTGCCAGCAGTTACCAGGGCGGGAACACTGAAGCTTTCTTT

clone size: .
J gene: TRBJ2-1
V gene: TRBV27
D gene: .
CDR3 length: 15
CDR3 protein: CASSFVYKWDNEQFF
CDR3 DNA: TGTGCCAGCAGTTTCGTATACAAGTGGGATAATGAGCAGTTCTTC

clone size: .
J gene: TRBJ1-4
V gene: TRBV7-2
D gene: TRBD1
CDR3 length: 16
CDR3 protein: CASSISVGRGDEKLFF
CDR3 DNA: TGTGCCAGCAGCATCTCGGTCGGCAGGGGGGATGAAAAACTGTTTTTT

clone size: once
J gene: TRBJ1-2
V gene: TRBV7-2
D gene: .
CDR3 length: 14
CDR3 protein: CASSLELGIYGYTF
CDR3 DNA: TGTGCCAGCAGCTTAGAATTAGGGATTTATGGCTACACCTTC

clone size: .
J gene: TRBJ2-2
V gene: TRBV6-1
D gene: .
CDR3 length: 14
CDR3 protein: CASFREVTTGELFF
CDR3 DNA: TGTGCCAGCTTTAGAGAAGTAACTACCGGGGAGCTGTTTTTT

clone size: .
J gene: TRBJ1-5
V gene: TRBV5-6
D gene: .
CDR3 length: 15
CDR3 protein: CASSFLGRENQPQHF
CDR3 DNA: TGTGCCAGCAGCTTTCTTGGACGGGAGAATCAGCCCCAGCATTTT

clone size: few
J gene: TRBJ2-7
V gene: TRBV25-1
D gene: .
CDR3 length: 13
CDR3 protein: CASSEPGTPEQYF
CDR3 DNA: TGTGCCAGCAGTGAACCGGGGACACCCGAGCAGTACTTC

clone size: few
J gene: TRBJ2-7
V gene: TRBV6-1
D gene: .
CDR3 length: 15
CDR3 protein: CASSNPQGLSYEQYF
CDR3 DNA: TGTGCCAGCAGCAATCCACAGGGCCTCTCCTACGAGCAGTACTTC

clone size: .
J gene: TRBJ1-4
V gene: TRBV6-5
D gene: TRBD1
CDR3 length: 15
CDR3 protein: CASSYTGATNEKLFF
CDR3 DNA: TGTGCCAGCAGTTATACAGGGGCAACTAATGAAAAACTGTTTTTT

clone size: .
J gene: TRBJ2-1
V gene: TRBV14
D gene: .
CDR3 length: 15
CDR3 protein: CASSPLVGPYNEQFF
CDR3 DNA: TGTGCCAGCAGCCCCCTGGTCGGGCCTTACAATGAGCAGTTCTTC

clone size: .
J gene: TRBJ2-4
V gene: TRBV10-3
D gene: .
CDR3 length: 14
CDR3 protein: CAISEGLAKNIQYF
CDR3 DNA: TGTGCCATCAGTGAAGGGCTAGCCAAAAACATTCAGTACTTC

clone size: .
J gene: TRBJ1-2
V gene: TRBV19
D gene: .
CDR3 length: 13
CDR3 protein: CASNYGRLKGYTF
CDR3 DNA: TGTGCCAGTAATTACGGACGGCTCAAGGGCTACACCTTC

clone size: .
J gene: TRBJ2-3
V gene: TRBV5-1
D gene: .
CDR3 length: 15
CDR3 protein: CASQTKGELTDTQYF
CDR3 DNA: TGCGCCAGCCAAACTAAGGGGGAGTTGACAGATACGCAGTATTTT

clone size: .
J gene: TRBJ1-2
V gene: TRBV5-6
D gene: .
CDR3 length: 12
CDR3 protein: CASSLERYGYTF
CDR3 DNA: TGTGCCAGCAGCTTGGAACGGTATGGCTACACCTTC

clone size: .
J gene: TRBJ2-3
V gene: TRBV5-6
D gene: .
CDR3 length: 15
CDR3 protein: CASSLPSGSTDTQYF
CDR3 DNA: TGTGCCAGCAGCCTCCCCAGTGGATCCACAGATACGCAGTATTTT

clone size: .
J gene: TRBJ1-2
V gene: TRBV19
D gene: TRBD1
CDR3 length: 14
CDR3 protein: CASSIDSDRDGYTF
CDR3 DNA: TGTGCCAGTAGTATAGACTCAGACAGGGATGGCTACACCTTC